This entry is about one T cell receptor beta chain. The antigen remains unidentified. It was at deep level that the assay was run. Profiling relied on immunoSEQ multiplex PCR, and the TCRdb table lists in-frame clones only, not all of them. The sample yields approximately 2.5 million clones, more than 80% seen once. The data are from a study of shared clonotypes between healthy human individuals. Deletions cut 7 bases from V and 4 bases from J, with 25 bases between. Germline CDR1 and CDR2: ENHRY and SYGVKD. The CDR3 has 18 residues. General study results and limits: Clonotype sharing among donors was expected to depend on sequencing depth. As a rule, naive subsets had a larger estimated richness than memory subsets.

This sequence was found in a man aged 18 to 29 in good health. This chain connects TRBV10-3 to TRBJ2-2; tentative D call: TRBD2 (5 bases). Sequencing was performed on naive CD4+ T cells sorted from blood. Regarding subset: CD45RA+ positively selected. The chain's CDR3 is CAINVATLAGLGTGELFF. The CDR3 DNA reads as TGTGCCATCAACGTAGCCACCCTAGCAGGCCTTGGCACCGGGGAGCTGTTTTTT.